Each of the 28 T cell receptor beta chains below was sequenced from the same sample in a study of T-cell memory formation after mild COVID-19. MiXCR was run by TCRdb on the 5' RACE reads, yielding one entry per CDR3 protein. The table lists approximately 430,000 distinct CDR3 sequences, 20% to 25% of them singletons, with under 15% in the top ten. The sequenced sample consisted of PBMCs or a T cell subset sorted from them (not recorded which). The source is an adult woman who had mild COVID-19 (a few samples of this study predate the infection). Cell type and time point are not known.

CDR3 sequence reads: CASSVGLAKPSYEQYF. The CDR3 DNA is TGCGCCAGCAGCGTCGGACTAGCGAAACCCTCCTACGAGCAGTACTTC. The chain links TRBV5-1 to TRBJ2-7; TRBD2 aligns across 9 bases. The germline V gene encodes CDR1 SGHRS and CDR2 YFSETQ. The CDR3 totals 16 residues. V lost 4 bases and J lost 0; bases outside the gene matches: 8.

V is TRBV7-9 and J is TRBJ1-1, with 7 bases lining up with TRBD1. Germline loops: CDR1 SEHNR, CDR2 FQNEAQ (reference sequence). J was trimmed by 4 bases and V by 8 bases; bases with no gene match: 10. The CDR3 totals 14 residues. The CDR3 loop is CASGPRTGLTEAFF. DNA for the CDR3: TGTGCCAGCGGCCCTAGGACAGGCCTCACTGAAGCTTTCTTT. The entire variable domain, with the rest obtained from reference TRBV7-9 and TRBJ1-1, is as follows: DTGVSQNPRHKITKRGQNVTFRCDPISEHNRLYWYRQTLGQGPEFLTYFQNEAQLEKSRLLSDRFSAERPKGSFSTLEIQRTEQGDSAMYLCASGPRTGLTEAFFGQGTRLTVV.

The chain carries TRBV2 and TRBJ1-4; TRBD1 aligns across 9 bases. V dropped 5 bases and J dropped 11; count of bases not matched to a gene: 3. Germline V gene data show CDR1 as SNHLY and CDR2 as FYNNEI. There are 12 residues in the CDR3. CDR3: CASSRDRDKLFF. The CDR3 region has the DNA TGTGCCAGCAGTAGGGACAGGGACAAACTGTTTTTT. The entire variable domain, with the rest obtained from reference TRBV2 and TRBJ1-4, is as follows: EPEVTQTPSHQVTQMGQEVILRCVPISNHLYFYWYRQILGQKVEFLVSFYNNEISEKSEIFDDQFSVERPDGSNFTLKIRSTKLEDSAMYFCASSRDRDKLFFGSGTQLSVL.

V and J are TRBV5-1 and TRBJ2-1, with 11 nucleotides matching TRBD2. The V segment lost 0 bases and the J segment 3 bases; nucleotides outside the gene matches: 8. Germline V gene lookup returns CDR1 SGHRS and CDR2 YFSETQ. This CDR3 has 18 residues. CDR3 in amino acids: CASSLELIGTSGYNEQFF. The CDR3 DNA follows: TGCGCCAGCAGCTTGGAATTAATTGGGACTAGCGGCTACAATGAGCAGTTCTTC.

This clonotype has a handful of counts. This chain uses TRBV3-1 with TRBJ2-7, with 9 bases that match TRBD1. The V segment lost 4 bases and the J segment 3 bases; nucleotides outside the gene matches: 10. This CDR3 contains 16 residues. Germline loops: CDR1 LGHDT, CDR2 YNNKEL (reference sequence). The CDR3 region has the DNA TGTGCCAGCAGCCCTGGTAGCGCGGGACAGGGCTACGAGCAGTACTTC. It codes for CASSPGSAGQGYEQYF.

This chain connects TRBV5-4 to TRBJ2-7; 14 bases line up with TRBD2. The V gene's germline CDR1 is SGHNT and CDR2 YYREEE (reference sequence). V dropped 0 bases and J dropped 6; count of bases not matched to a gene: 5. The CDR3 has 16 residues. The CDR3 loop reads CASSLGLAGGPGEQYF. The DNA of the CDR3 is TGTGCCAGCAGCTTGGGACTAGCGGGAGGGCCAGGCGAGCAGTACTTC.

V gene TRBV4-2 combines with J gene TRBJ1-2; D possibly corresponds to TRBD1 (5 bases). V was clipped by 0 bases and J by 8 bases, with 10 bases between them. The CDR3 totals 13 residues. Germline V gene sequence: CDR1 LGHNA, CDR2 YNFKEQ. CDR3 coding DNA: TGTGCCAGCAGCCAAGAAGGGGTTAGCGGCTACACCTTC. Its protein product is CASSQEGVSGYTF.

In this sample, this clonotype turned up many times. The chain employs TRBV12-3 or TRBV12-4 and TRBJ2-2; D remains unclear. Trimming pared 3 bases from V and 1 base from J, leaving 9 bases between. The CDR3 spans 15 residues. CDR3 sequence reads: CASSFVPQNTGELFF. The CDR3 region has the DNA TGTGCCAGCAGTTTTGTGCCCCAGAACACCGGGGAGCTGTTTTTT.

The rearrangement links TRBV7-9 to TRBJ1-6, with D unresolved. The CDR3 spans 12 residues. Germline CDR1 SEHNR, CDR2 FQNEAQ (reference sequence). The ends were cut back, 5 bases at V and 14 bases at J, with 13 bases in the middle. CDR3 coding DNA: TGTGCCAGCAGCCCCTCGGCTCTGACCCTCCACTTT. Translation: CASSPSALTLHF.

CDR3 protein: CASSPTGGVREKLFF. As DNA, the CDR3 is TGTGCCAGCAGCCCTACGGGGGGTGTACGTGAAAAACTGTTTTTT. The chain recombines TRBV7-2 with TRBJ1-4; TRBD1 might be the D (5 bases). Germline V gene lookup returns CDR1 SGHTA and CDR2 FQGNSA. The CDR3 has 15 amino acids. V was pared by 5 bases and J by 7 bases, with 17 bases between.

The chain carries TRBV6-2 or TRBV6-3 and TRBJ2-5; maybe TRBD1 (6 bases). Germline CDR1 and CDR2: MNHEY and SVGEGT. The CDR3 extends over 14 amino acids. The ends were cut back, 5 bases at V and 8 bases at J, with 18 bases in the middle. The CDR3 region has the DNA TGTGCCAGCAGTAAAGACAGGCCCCGGCTAACCCAGTACTTC. Protein sequence: CASSKDRPRLTQYF.

V gene TRBV9 combines with J gene TRBJ1-2; tentatively, D is TRBD1 (6 bases). Germline V CDR1 and CDR2: SGDLS, YYNGEE. Trimming took off 4 bases at V and 2 bases at J, with 18 bases between the two ends. The CDR3 is made up of 16 amino acids. CDR3 nucleotide sequence: TGTGCCAGCAGCTCCAGACAGGACTACCTGAACTATGGCTACACCTTC. As protein: CASSSRQDYLNYGYTF.

Concerning this clonotype itself: The junction does not match germline at one end; this may be a read error. The chain joins TRBV20-1 to TRBJ2-7; D not certain. Germline V gene sequence: CDR1 DFQATT, CDR2 SNEGSKA (reference sequence). The CDR3 is 15 residues long. The CDR3 here is CSASGAVTASDEQYF. The CDR3, as DNA: TGCAGTGCGAGTGGAGCCGTGACTGCCTCCGACGAGCAGTACTTC.

Only a few counts were recorded for this clonotype. The rearrangement links TRBV4-3 to TRBJ2-3; 9 nucleotides match TRBD2. Unmatched junction bases numbered 11, after V lost 5 bases and J lost 2 bases. Germline values: CDR1 LGHNA, CDR2 YSLEER. The CDR3 covers 17 residues. This chain's CDR3 is CASSVGRLAGITDTQYF. For the CDR3, the DNA is TGCGCCAGCAGCGTCGGGAGGCTAGCGGGGATCACAGATACGCAGTATTTT.

This sequence joins TRBV2 and TRBJ2-3; the D call may be TRBD1 or TRBD2 (5 bases each). Trimming removed 4 bases from V and 2 bases from J, with 10 bases in between. Germline CDR1 and CDR2: SNHLY and FYNNEI. The length of the CDR3 is 14 residues. The CDR3 here is CASSGQGVTDTQYF. In nucleotides, the CDR3 is TGTGCCAGCAGTGGGCAGGGAGTCACAGATACGCAGTATTTT. Full variable domain (outside the CDR3, taken from reference TRBV2 and TRBJ2-3): EPEVTQTPSHQVTQMGQEVILRCVPISNHLYFYWYRQILGQKVEFLVSFYNNEISEKSEIFDDQFSVERPDGSNFTLKIRSTKLEDSAMYFCASSGQGVTDTQYFGPGTRLTVL.

Only a few counts were recorded for this clonotype. The chain combines TRBV5-6 with TRBJ2-2, with 14 bases lining up with TRBD2. After removal of 2 bases from V and 5 bases from J, the junction contained 8 bases not matched to a gene. The CDR3 extends over 18 amino acids. CDR1 is SGHDT and CDR2 is YYEEEE in the germline V gene. The chain's CDR3 is CASSFGGLAGVGTGELFF. CDR3 nucleotide sequence: TGTGCCAGCAGCTTTGGGGGACTAGCGGGAGTGGGAACCGGGGAGCTGTTTTTT.

This clonotype has more than one count but fewer than ten. V is TRBV3-1 and J is TRBJ2-1; D is unresolved. The V gene lost 1 base and the J gene lost 8 bases, with 12 bases spanning the gap. The CDR3 is 14 residues long. The germline gives CDR1 LGHDT, CDR2 YNNKEL (reference sequence). The CDR3 DNA follows: TGTGCCAGCAGCCAAGCGCTGGGCGGCGATGAGCAGTTCTTC. Translation: CASSQALGGDEQFF.

This clonotype was seen a few times. The chain has TRBV4-1 and TRBJ2-1; unclear D gene. CDR1 is MGHRA, CDR2 YSYEKL, per germline. The CDR3 sequence is 12 residues long. V lost 0 bases and J lost 10, with 7 bases in between. The CDR3 loop is CASSQENIEQFF. CDR3 DNA: TGCGCCAGCAGCCAAGAAAATATAGAGCAGTTCTTC.

This clonotype came up a few times. The J gene is TRBJ2-7, the V gene TRBV4-3, with D perhaps assigned TRBD1 or TRBD2 (5 bases each). The CDR3 loop spans 14 amino acids. V was clipped by 0 bases and J by 5 bases, with 11 bases between them. Germline values: CDR1 LGHNA, CDR2 YSLEER. The CDR3 loop is CASSQDRDPDEQYF. The CDR3 DNA reads TGCGCCAGCAGCCAAGACCGGGACCCCGACGAGCAGTACTTC.

This clonotype was seen only a few times. The chain couples TRBV7-6 to TRBJ1-5; a weak D match, TRBD1 (6 bases). This CDR3 has 15 amino acids. V was pared by 5 bases and J by 7 bases, with 18 bases between. CDR1 SGHVS and CDR2 FNYEAQ come from the germline V gene. In DNA, the CDR3 is TGTGCCAGCAGCCCCCTCGCGGGGGCGAAGCAGCCCCAGCATTTT. Amino acids: CASSPLAGAKQPQHF.

The chain links TRBV7-9 to TRBJ1-3; no definite D call. CDR1 and CDR2 from the germline V gene are SEHNR and FQNEAQ (reference sequence). The germline V and J ends were trimmed by 5 bases and 2 bases, with 4 bases remaining between them. The CDR3 has 12 residues. Written as DNA, the CDR3 is TGTGCCAGCAGCCCCGCTGGAAACACCATATATTTT. Translation gives CASSPAGNTIYF. The complete variable domain, with remaining parts taken from reference TRBV7-9 and TRBJ1-3, reads DTGVSQNPRHKITKRGQNVTFRCDPISEHNRLYWYRQTLGQGPEFLTYFQNEAQLEKSRLLSDRFSAERPKGSFSTLEIQRTEQGDSAMYLCASSPAGNTIYFGEGSWLTVV.

The rearrangement uses TRBV4-3 and TRBJ2-7; D gene unclear. Germline CDR1 reads LGHNA; CDR2 reads YSLEER. The CDR3 covers 16 residues. The V gene lost 0 bases and the J gene lost 1 base, with 13 bases spanning the gap. CDR3 in amino acids: CASSQDYPPWSYEQYF. In DNA, the CDR3 is TGCGCCAGCAGCCAAGATTATCCTCCGTGGTCCTACGAGCAGTACTTC.

The chain joins TRBV4-2 to TRBJ2-3; 7 bases agree with TRBD2. Per germline, CDR1 LGHNA and CDR2 YNFKEQ. This CDR3 has 17 residues. J gave up 2 bases and V 2 bases, and 10 bases lay outside the gene matches. Written as DNA, the CDR3 is TGTGCCAGCAGCCAAACTTCGACTAGCCCACTCACAGATACGCAGTATTTT. Its protein is CASSQTSTSPLTDTQYF.

The table lists this clonotype with a few counts. The chain has TRBV24-1 and TRBJ2-1; 7 bases align to TRBD2. In germline, CDR1 is KGHDR, CDR2 SFDVKD. This CDR3 region has 16 residues. V trimming: 4 bases; J trimming: 5 bases; junction bases outside the gene matches: 10. Here the CDR3 DNA reads TGTGCCACCAGTGAAACTGCTAGCGGATTACACAATGAGCAGTTCTTC. Amino acid sequence: CATSETASGLHNEQFF.

V usage is TRBV20-1 and J usage is TRBJ2-7; D is unclear. V lost 0 bases, J lost 0 bases, and 12 bases lay in between. Germline loops: CDR1 DFQATT, CDR2 SNEGSKA (reference sequence). This CDR3 has 15 residues. CDR3 sequence: CSARDPQRSSYEQYF. In DNA, the CDR3 is TGCAGTGCTAGAGATCCACAGAGGAGCTCCTACGAGCAGTACTTC.

V is TRBV9 and J is TRBJ1-4; maybe TRBD1 (5 bases). V dropped 0 bases and J dropped 0 bases, with 6 bases sitting between them. The CDR3 is 15 amino acids. The germline V gene encodes CDR1 SGDLS and CDR2 YYNGEE. Here the CDR3 reads CASSVGGTTNEKLFF. In DNA form, the CDR3 reads TGTGCCAGCAGCGTAGGGGGGACAACTAATGAAAAACTGTTTTTT.

The chain combines TRBV6-6 with TRBJ2-7; maybe TRBD1 (5 bases). The V and J ends lost 0 bases and 1 base respectively, with 16 bases between them. The CDR3 runs 17 residues. Germline V lookup: CDR1 MNHNY, CDR2 SVGAGI (reference sequence). The CDR3 nucleotides read TGTGCCAGCAGTTACTCGGTCAGGGCTATCGGGTCCTACGAGCAGTACTTC. Translation: CASSYSVRAIGSYEQYF.

J is TRBJ1-1 and V is TRBV3-1; D gene uncertain. The CDR3 spans 13 residues. V lost 6 bases to trimming and J lost 3 bases, with 11 bases between them. Per the germline V gene, CDR1 is LGHDT and CDR2 is YNNKEL (reference sequence). CDR3 nucleotide sequence: TGTGCCAGCAGGCCGACATTAGACACTGAAGCTTTCTTT. Translation: CASRPTLDTEAFF.